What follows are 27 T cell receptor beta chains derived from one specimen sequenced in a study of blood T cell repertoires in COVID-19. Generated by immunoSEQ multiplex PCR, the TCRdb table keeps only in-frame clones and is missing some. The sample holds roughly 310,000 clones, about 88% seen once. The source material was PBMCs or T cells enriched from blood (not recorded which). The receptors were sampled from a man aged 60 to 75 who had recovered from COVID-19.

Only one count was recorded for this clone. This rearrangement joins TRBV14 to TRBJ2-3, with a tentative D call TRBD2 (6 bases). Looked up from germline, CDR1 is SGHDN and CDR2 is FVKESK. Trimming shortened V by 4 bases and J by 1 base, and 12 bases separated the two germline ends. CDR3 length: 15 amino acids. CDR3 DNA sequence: TGTGCCAGCAGCCTTATTAGCGGAGGCACAGATACGCAGTATTTT. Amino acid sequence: CASSLISGGTDTQYF.

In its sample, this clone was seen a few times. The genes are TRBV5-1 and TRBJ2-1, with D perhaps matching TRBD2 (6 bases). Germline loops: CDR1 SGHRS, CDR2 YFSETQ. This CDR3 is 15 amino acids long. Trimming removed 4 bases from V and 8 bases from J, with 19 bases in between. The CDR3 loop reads CASSLGTTPGDEQFF. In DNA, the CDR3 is TGCGCCAGCAGCCTGGGAACTACGCCGGGGGATGAGCAGTTCTTC.

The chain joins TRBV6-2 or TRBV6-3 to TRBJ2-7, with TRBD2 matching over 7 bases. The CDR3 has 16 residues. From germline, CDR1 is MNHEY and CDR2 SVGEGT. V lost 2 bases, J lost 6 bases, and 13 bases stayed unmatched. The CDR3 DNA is TGTGCCAGCAGTTACAGGAGTTGGCGGGAGTCTAGCGAGCAGTACTTC. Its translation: CASSYRSWRESSEQYF.

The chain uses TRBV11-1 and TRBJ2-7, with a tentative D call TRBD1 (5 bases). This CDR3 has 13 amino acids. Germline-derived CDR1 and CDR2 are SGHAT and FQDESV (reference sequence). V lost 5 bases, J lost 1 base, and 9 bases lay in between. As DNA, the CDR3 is TGTGCCAGCAGCCTACAGGTGTCCTACGAGCAGTACTTC. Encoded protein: CASSLQVSYEQYF.

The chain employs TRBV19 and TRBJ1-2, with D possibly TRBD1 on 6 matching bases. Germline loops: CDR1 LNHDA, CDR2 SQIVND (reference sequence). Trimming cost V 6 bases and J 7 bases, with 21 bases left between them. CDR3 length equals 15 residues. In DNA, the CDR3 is TGTGCCAGTAGCCCAACAGGGAACATAATAGGTGGCTACACCTTC. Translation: CASSPTGNIIGGYTF. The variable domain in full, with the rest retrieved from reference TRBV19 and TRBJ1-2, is DGGITQSPKYLFRKEGQNVTLSCEQNLNHDAMYWYRQDPGQGLRLIYYSQIVNDFQKGDIAEGYSVSREKKESFPLTVTSAQKNPTAFYLCASSPTGNIIGGYTFGSGTRLTVV.

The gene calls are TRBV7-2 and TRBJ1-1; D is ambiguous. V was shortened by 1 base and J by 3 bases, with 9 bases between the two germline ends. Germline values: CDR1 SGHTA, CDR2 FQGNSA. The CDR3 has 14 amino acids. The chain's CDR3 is CASSLVVRDTEAFF. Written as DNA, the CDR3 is TGTGCCAGCAGCTTAGTGGTCCGGGACACTGAAGCTTTCTTT.

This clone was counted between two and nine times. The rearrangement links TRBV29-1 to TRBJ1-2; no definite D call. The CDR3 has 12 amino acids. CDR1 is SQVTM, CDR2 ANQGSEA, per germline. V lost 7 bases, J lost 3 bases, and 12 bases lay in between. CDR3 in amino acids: CSAEGSYYGYTF. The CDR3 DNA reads TGCAGCGCCGAGGGCAGCTACTATGGCTACACCTTC. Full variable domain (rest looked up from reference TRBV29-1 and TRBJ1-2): SAVISQKPSRDICQRGTSLTIQCQVDSQVTMMFWYRQQPGQSLTLIATANQGSEATYESGFVIDKFPISRPNLTFSTLTVSNMSPEDSSIYLCSAEGSYYGYTFGSGTRLTVV.

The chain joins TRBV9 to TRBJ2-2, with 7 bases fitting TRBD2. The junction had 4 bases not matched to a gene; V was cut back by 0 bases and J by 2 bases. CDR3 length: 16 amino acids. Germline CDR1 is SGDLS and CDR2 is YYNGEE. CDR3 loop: CASSVASGLNTGELFF. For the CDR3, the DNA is TGTGCCAGCAGCGTAGCTTCGGGACTAAACACCGGGGAGCTGTTTTTT.

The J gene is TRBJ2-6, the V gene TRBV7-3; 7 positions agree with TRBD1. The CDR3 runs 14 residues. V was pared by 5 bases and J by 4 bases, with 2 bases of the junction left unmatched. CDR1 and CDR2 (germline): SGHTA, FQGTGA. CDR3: CASSPQGGANVLTF. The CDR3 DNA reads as TGTGCCAGCAGCCCACAGGGGGGGGCCAACGTCCTGACTTTC.

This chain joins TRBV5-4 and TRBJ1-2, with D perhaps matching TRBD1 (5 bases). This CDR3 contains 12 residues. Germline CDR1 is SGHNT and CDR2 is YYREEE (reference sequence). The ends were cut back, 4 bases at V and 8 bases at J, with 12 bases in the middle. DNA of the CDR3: TGTGCCAGCAGCGACGGACAATACGGCTACACCTTC. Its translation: CASSDGQYGYTF.

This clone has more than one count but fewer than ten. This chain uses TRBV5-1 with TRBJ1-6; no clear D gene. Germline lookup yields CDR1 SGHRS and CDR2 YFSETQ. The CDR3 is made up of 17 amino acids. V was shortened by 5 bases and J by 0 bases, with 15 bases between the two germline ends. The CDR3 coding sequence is TGCGCCAGCAGGCTGGAGCCGTCGAGCTCCTATAATTCACCCCTCCACTTT. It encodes CASRLEPSSSYNSPLHF.

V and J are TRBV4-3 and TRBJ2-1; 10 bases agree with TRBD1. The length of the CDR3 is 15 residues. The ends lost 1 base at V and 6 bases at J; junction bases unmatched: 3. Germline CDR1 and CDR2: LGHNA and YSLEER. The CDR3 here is CASSQGTGGSNEQFF. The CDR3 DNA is TGCGCCAGCAGCCAAGGGACAGGGGGGAGCAATGAGCAGTTCTTC.

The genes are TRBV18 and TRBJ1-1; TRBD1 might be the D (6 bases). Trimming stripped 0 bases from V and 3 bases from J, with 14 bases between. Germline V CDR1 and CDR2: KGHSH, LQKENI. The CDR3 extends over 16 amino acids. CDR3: CASSPPNQGIYTEAFF. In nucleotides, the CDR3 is TGTGCCAGCTCACCACCGAATCAGGGGATTTACACTGAAGCTTTCTTT.

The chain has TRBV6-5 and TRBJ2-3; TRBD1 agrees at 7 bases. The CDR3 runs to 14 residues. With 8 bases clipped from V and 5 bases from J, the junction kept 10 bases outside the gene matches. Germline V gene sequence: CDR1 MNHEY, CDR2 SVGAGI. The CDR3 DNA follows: TGTGCCAGCGGCCGGGACAGTTTGATAGATACGCAGTATTTT. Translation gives CASGRDSLIDTQYF.

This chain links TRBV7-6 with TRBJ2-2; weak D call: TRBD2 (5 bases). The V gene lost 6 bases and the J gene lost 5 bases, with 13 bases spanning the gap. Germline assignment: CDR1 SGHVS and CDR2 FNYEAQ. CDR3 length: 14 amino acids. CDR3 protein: CASRLTTSTGELFF. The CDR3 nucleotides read TGTGCCAGCAGGTTGACTACGAGTACCGGGGAGCTGTTTTTT.

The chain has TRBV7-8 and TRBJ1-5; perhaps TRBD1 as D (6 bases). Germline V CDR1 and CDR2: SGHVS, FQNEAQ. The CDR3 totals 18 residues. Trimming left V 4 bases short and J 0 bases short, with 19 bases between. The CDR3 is CASSSYGRGGYSNQPQHF. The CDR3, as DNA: TGTGCCAGCAGCTCATACGGGAGGGGGGGGTATAGCAATCAGCCCCAGCATTTT.

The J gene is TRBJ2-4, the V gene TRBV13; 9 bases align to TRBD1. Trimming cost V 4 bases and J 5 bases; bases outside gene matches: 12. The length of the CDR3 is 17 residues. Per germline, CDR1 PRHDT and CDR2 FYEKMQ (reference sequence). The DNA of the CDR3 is TGTGCCAGCAGCTCCCTGACAGGGGGGGACCCCGAAAACATTCAGTACTTC. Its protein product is CASSSLTGGDPENIQYF. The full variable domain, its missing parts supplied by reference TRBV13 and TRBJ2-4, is AAGVIQSPRHLIKEKRETATLKCYPIPRHDTVYWYQQGPGQDPQFLISFYEKMQSDKGSIPDRFSAQQFSDYHSELNMSSLELGDSALYFCASSSLTGGDPENIQYFGAGTRLSVL.

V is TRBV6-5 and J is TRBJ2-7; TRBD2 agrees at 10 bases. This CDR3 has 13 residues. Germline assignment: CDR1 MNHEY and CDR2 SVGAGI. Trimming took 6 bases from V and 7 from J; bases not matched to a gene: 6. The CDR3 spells CASRRAGGNEQYF. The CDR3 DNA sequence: TGTGCCAGCAGACGAGCGGGAGGGAATGAGCAGTACTTC.

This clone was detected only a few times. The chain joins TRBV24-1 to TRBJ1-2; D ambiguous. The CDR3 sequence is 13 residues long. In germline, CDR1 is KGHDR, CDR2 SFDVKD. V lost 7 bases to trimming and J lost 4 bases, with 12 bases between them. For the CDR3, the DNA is TGTGCCACCAGCCATGGCGGCTTCTATGGCTACACCTTC. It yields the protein CATSHGGFYGYTF.

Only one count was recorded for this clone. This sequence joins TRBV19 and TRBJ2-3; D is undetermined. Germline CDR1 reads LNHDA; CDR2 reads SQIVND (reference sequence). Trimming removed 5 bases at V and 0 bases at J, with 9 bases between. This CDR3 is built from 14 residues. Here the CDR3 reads CASSPQASTDTQYF. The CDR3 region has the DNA TGTGCCAGTAGTCCTCAAGCTAGCACAGATACGCAGTATTTT. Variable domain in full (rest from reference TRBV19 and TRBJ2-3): DGGITQSPKYLFRKEGQNVTLSCEQNLNHDAMYWYRQDPGQGLRLIYYSQIVNDFQKGDIAEGYSVSREKKESFPLTVTSAQKNPTAFYLCASSPQASTDTQYFGPGTRLTVL.

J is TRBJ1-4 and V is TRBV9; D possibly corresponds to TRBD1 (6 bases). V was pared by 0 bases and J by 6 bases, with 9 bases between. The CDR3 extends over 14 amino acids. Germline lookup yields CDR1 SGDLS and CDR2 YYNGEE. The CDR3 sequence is CASSVGGTHEKLFF. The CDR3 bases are TGTGCCAGCAGCGTAGGGGGGACACATGAAAAACTGTTTTTT.

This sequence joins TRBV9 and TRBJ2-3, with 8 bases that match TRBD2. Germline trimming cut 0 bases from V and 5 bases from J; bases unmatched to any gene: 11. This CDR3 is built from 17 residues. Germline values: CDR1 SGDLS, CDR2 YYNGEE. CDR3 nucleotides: TGTGCCAGCAGCGTAGAGGGACTAGAGGGCTGGGAAGATACGCAGTATTTT. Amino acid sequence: CASSVEGLEGWEDTQYF.

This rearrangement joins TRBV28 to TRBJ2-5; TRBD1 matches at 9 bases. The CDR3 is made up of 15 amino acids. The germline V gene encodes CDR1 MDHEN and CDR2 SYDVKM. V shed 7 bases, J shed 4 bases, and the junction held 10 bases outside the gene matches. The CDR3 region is CASTTRQGGIETQYF. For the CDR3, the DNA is TGTGCCAGCACCACCCGACAGGGGGGAATAGAGACCCAGTACTTC.

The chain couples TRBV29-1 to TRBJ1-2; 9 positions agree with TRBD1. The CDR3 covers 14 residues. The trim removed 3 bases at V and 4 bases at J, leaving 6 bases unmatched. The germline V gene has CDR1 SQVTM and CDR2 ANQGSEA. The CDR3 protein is CSVDSGQGGYGYTF. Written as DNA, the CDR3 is TGCAGCGTTGACTCGGGACAGGGTGGCTATGGCTACACCTTC.

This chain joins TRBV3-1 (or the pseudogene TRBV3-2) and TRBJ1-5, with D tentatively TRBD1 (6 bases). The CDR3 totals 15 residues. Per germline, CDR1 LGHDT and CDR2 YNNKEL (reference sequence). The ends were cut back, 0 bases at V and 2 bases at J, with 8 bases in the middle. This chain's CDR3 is CASSQDPGGNQPQHF. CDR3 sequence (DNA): TGTGCCAGCAGCCAAGATCCAGGGGGCAATCAGCCCCAGCATTTT.

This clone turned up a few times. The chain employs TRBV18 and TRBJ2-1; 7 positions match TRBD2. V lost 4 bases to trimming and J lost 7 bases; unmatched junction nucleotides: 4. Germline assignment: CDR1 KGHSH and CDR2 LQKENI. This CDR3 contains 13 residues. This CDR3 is CASSRTSLNEQFF. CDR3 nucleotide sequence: TGTGCCAGCTCACGGACTAGTTTAAATGAGCAGTTCTTC.

The CDR3 coding sequence is TGCGCCAGCAGCCGGGCCGGGGGGAACACTGAAGCTTTCTTT. Its translation: CASSRAGGNTEAFF. V and J are TRBV4-1 and TRBJ1-1, with D perhaps TRBD1 (5 bases). The V gene's germline CDR1 is MGHRA and CDR2 YSYEKL. The CDR3 has 14 amino acids. The V end lost 4 bases, the J end lost 1 base, and 10 bases lay between the germline ends.